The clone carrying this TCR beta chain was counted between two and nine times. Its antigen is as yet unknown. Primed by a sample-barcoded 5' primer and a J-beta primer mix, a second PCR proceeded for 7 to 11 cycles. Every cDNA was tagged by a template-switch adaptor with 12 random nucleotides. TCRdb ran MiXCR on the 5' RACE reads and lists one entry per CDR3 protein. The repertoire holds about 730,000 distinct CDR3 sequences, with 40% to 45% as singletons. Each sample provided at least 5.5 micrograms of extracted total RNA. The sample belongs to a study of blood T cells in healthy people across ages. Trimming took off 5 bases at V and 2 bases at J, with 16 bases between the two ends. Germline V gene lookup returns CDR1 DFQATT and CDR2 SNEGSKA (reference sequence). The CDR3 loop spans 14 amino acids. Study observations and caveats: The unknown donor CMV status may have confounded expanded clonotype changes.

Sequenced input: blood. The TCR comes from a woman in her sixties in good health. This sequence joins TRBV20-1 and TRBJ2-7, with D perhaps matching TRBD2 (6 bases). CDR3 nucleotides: TGCAGTGCTGAGAGCGGCAGGGAGGCCTACGAGCAGTACTTC. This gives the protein CSAESGREAYEQYF.